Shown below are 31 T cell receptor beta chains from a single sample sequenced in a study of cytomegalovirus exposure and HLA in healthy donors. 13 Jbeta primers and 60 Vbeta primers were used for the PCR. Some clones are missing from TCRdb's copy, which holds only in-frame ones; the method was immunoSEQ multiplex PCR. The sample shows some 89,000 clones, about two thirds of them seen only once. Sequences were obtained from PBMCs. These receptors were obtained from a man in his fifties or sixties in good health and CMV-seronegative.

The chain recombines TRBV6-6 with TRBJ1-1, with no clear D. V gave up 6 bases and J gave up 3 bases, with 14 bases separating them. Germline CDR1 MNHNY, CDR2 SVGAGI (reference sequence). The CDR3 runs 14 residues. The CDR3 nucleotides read TGTGCCAGCAGCTACGACGAGAGGGACACTGAAGCTTTCTTT. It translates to CASSYDERDTEAFF.

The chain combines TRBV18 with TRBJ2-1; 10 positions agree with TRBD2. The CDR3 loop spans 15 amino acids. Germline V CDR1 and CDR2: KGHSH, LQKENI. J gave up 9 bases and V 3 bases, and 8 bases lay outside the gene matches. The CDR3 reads CASSPQAGGLFEQFF. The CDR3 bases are TGTGCCAGCTCACCTCAAGCGGGGGGGCTATTTGAGCAGTTCTTC.

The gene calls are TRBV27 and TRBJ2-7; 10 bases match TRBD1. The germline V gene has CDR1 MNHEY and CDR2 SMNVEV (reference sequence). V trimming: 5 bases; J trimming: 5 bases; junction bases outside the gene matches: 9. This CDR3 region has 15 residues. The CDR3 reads CASSDRDRGRDEQYF. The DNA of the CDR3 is TGTGCCAGCAGTGACCGGGACAGGGGCCGGGACGAGCAGTACTTC.

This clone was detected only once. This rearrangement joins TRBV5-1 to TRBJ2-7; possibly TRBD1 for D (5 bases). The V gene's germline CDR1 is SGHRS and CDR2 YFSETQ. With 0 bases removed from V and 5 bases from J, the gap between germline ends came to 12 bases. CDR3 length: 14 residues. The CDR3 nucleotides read TGCGCCAGCAGCTTGGGCCCCCAGGGTGACGAGCAGTACTTC. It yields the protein CASSLGPQGDEQYF.

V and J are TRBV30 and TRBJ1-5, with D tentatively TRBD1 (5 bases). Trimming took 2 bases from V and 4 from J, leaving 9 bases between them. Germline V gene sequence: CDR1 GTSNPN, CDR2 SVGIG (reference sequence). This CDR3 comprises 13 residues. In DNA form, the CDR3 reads TGTGCCTGGAGTCACGGGGGTAATCAGCCCCAGCATTTT. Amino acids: CAWSHGGNQPQHF.

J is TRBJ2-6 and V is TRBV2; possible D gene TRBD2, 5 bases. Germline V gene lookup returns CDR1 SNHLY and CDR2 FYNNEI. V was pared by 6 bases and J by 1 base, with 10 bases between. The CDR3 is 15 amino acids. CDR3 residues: CASSERRSGANVLTF. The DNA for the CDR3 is TGTGCCAGCAGCGAAAGGAGGTCTGGGGCCAACGTCCTGACTTTC.

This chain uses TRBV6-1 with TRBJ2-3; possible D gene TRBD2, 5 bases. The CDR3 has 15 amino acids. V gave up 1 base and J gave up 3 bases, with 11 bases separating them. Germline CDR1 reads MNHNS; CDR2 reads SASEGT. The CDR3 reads CASSEVGVGTDTQYF. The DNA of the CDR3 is TGTGCCAGCAGTGAAGTCGGGGTCGGGACAGATACGCAGTATTTT.

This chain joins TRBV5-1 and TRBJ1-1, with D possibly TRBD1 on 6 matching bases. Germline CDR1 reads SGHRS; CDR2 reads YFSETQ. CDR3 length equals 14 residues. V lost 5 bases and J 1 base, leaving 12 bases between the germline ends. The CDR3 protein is CASSTGMGNTEAFF. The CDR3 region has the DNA TGCGCCAGCAGTACAGGGATGGGGAACACTGAAGCTTTCTTT.

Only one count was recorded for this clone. For the CDR3, the DNA is TGTGCCAGCAGCCTCCTGACAGGGAGCGGAGAAAAACTGTTTTTT. Protein product: CASSLLTGSGEKLFF. The rearrangement joins TRBV14 to TRBJ1-4; 7 nucleotides align to TRBD1. J was trimmed by 8 bases and V by 4 bases; bases with no gene match: 10. The CDR3 is 15 residues long. CDR1 and CDR2 from the germline V gene are SGHDN and FVKESK.

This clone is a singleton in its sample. The CDR3 protein is CASIAVSDGYEQYF. The DNA of the CDR3 is TGTGCCAGCATCGCGGTTAGTGACGGCTACGAGCAGTACTTC. The chain recombines TRBV2 with TRBJ2-7; D is uncertain. Germline-derived CDR1 and CDR2 are SNHLY and FYNNEI. Trimming took off 7 bases at V and 3 bases at J, with 16 bases between the two ends. The CDR3 is 14 residues long.

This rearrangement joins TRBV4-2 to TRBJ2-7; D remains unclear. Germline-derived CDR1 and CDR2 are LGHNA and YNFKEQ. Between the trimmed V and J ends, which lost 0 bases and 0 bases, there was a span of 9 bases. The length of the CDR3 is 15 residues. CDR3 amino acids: CASSQDLMSSYEQYF. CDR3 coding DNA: TGTGCCAGCAGCCAAGACCTTATGAGCTCCTACGAGCAGTACTTC.

DNA of the CDR3: TGTGCCAGCTCACCAGGGACTAGCGGGAGTAATGAGCAGTTCTTC. Its protein product is CASSPGTSGSNEQFF. The V gene is TRBV18, the J gene TRBJ2-1, with 14 nucleotides matching TRBD2. This CDR3 has 15 residues. The germline V gene encodes CDR1 KGHSH and CDR2 LQKENI. V dropped 2 bases and J dropped 7; count of bases not matched to a gene: 1.

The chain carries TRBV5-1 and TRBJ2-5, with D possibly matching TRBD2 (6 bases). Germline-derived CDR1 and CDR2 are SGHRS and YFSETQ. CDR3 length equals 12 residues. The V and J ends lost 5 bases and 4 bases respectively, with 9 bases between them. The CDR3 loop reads CASRVGGETQYF. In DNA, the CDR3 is TGCGCCAGCAGGGTGGGAGGAGAGACCCAGTACTTC. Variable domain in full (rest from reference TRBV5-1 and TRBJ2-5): KAGVTQTPRYLIKTRGQQVTLSCSPISGHRSVSWYQQTPGQGLQFLFEYFSETQRNKGNFPGRFSGRQFSNSRSEMNVSTLELGDSALYLCASRVGGETQYFGPGTRLLVL.

The CDR3 is CASSLGLRAYEQYF. CDR3 sequence (DNA): TGTGCCAGCAGCTTAGGACTGAGGGCCTACGAGCAGTACTTC. The chain has TRBV7-6 and TRBJ2-7, with D perhaps matching TRBD2 (5 bases). In germline, CDR1 is SGHVS, CDR2 FNYEAQ. The CDR3 is made up of 14 amino acids. Trimming left V 1 base short and J 2 bases short, with 9 bases between.

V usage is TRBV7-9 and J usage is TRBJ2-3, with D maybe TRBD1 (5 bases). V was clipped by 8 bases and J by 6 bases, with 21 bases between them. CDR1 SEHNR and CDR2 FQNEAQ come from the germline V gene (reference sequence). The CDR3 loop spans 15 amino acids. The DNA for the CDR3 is TGTGCCAGCGCCCCCTGGGCAGGGCCACTGGATACGCAGTATTTT. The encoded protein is CASAPWAGPLDTQYF.

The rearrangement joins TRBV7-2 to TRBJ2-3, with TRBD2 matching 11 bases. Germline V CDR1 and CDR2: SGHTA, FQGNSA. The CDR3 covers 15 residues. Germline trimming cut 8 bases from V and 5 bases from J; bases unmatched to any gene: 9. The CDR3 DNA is TGTGCCAGCGGAATAGCGGGGGGGCCGGGAGATACGCAGTATTTT. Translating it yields CASGIAGGPGDTQYF.

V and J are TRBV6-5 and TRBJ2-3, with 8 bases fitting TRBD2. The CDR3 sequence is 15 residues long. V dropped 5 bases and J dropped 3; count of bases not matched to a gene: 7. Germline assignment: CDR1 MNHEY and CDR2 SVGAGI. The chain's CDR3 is CASSAGGLGTDTQYF. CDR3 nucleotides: TGTGCCAGCAGTGCGGGGGGACTAGGGACAGATACGCAGTATTTT.

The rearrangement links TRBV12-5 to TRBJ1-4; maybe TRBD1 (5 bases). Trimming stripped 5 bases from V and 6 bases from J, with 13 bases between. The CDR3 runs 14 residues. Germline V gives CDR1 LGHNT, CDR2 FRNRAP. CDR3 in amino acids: CASGAPGGDEKLFF. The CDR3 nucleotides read TGTGCTAGTGGTGCGCCGGGGGGGGATGAAAAACTGTTTTTT.

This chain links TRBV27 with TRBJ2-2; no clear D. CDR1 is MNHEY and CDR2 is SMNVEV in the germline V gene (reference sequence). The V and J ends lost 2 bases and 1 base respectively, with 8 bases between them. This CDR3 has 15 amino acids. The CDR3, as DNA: TGTGCCAGCAGTTTAGCTATCGAGAACACCGGGGAGCTGTTTTTT. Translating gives CASSLAIENTGELFF.

The CDR3 is CSVAGQDTEAFF. The CDR3 DNA sequence: TGCAGCGTAGCCGGACAGGACACTGAAGCTTTCTTT. V is TRBV29-1 and J is TRBJ1-1, with TRBD1 matching over 7 bases. The V segment lost 6 bases and the J segment 3 bases; nucleotides outside the gene matches: 4. CDR1 is SQVTM and CDR2 is ANQGSEA in the germline V gene. The length of the CDR3 is 12 residues.

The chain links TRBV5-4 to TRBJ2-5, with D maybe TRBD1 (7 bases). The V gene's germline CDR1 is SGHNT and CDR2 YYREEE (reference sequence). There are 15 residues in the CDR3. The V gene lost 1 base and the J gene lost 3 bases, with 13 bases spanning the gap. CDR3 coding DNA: TGTGCCAGCAGCTTGAGTGCGGGACAGAAAGAGACCCAGTACTTC. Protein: CASSLSAGQKETQYF.

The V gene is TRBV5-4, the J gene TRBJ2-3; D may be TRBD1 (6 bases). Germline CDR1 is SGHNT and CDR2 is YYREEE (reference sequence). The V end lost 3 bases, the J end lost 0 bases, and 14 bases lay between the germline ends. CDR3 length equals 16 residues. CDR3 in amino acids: CASSSRTGFSTDTQYF. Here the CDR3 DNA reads TGTGCCAGCAGCTCCAGAACAGGGTTTAGCACAGATACGCAGTATTTT.

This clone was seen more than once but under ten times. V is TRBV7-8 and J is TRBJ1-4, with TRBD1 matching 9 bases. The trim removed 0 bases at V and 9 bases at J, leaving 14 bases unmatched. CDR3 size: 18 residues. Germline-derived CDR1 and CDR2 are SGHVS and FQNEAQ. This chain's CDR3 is CASSLALLGQGPIKKLFF. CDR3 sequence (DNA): TGTGCCAGCAGCTTAGCCCTACTGGGACAGGGTCCGATAAAAAAACTGTTTTTT.

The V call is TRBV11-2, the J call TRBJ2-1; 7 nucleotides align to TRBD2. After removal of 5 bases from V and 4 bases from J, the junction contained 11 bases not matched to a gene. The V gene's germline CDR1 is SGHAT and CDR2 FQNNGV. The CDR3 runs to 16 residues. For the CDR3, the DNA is TGTGCCAGCAGCCCCTTGGGGAATAGCGGGTACAATGAGCAGTTCTTC. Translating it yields CASSPLGNSGYNEQFF. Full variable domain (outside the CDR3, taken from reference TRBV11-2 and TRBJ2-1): EAGVAQSPRYKIIEKRQSVAFWCNPISGHATLYWYQQILGQGPKLLIQFQNNGVVDDSQLPKDRFSAERLKGVDSTLKIQPAKLEDSAVYLCASSPLGNSGYNEQFFGPGTRLTVL.

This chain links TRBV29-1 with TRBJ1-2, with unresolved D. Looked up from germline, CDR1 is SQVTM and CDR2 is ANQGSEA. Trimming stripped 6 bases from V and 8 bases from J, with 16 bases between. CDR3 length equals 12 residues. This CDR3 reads CSVAGWATGYTF. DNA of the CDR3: TGCAGCGTCGCGGGGTGGGCAACGGGCTACACCTTC.

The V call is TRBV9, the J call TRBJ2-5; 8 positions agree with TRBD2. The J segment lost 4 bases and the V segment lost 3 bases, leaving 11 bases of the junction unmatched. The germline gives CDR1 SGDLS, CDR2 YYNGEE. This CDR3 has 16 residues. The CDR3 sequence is CASSASLSGRGETQYF. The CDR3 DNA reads TGTGCCAGCAGCGCCTCTCTAAGCGGGAGAGGAGAGACCCAGTACTTC.

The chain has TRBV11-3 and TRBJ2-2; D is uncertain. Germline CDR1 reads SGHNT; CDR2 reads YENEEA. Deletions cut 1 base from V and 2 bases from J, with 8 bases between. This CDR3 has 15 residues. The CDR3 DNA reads TGTGCCAGCAGCTTAGGGCAACGAAACACCGGGGAGCTGTTTTTT. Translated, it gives CASSLGQRNTGELFF.

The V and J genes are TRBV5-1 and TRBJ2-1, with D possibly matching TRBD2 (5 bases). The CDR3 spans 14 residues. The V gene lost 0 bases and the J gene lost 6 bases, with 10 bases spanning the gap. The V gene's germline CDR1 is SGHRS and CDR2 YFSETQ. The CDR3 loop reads CASSLAGTGNEQFF. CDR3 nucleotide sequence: TGCGCCAGCAGCTTGGCGGGAACGGGCAATGAGCAGTTCTTC.

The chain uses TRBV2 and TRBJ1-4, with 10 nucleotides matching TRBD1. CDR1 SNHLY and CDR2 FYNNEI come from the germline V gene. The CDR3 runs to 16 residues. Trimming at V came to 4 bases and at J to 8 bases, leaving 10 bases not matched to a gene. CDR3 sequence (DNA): TGTGCCAGCAGTGGGGCCTTAAAGGGACAGGGGGAAAAACTGTTTTTT. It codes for CASSGALKGQGEKLFF.

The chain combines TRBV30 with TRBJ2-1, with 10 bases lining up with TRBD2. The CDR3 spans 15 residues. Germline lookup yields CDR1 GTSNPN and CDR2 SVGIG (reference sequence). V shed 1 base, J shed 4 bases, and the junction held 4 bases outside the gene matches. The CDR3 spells CAWSESGGAYNEQFF. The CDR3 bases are TGTGCCTGGAGTGAAAGCGGGGGGGCATACAATGAGCAGTTCTTC.

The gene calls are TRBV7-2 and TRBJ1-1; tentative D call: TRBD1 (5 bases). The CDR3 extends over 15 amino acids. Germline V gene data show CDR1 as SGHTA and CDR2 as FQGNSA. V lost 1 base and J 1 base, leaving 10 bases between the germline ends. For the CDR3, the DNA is TGTGCCAGCAGCTTAGAGGCAGGGCGGAACACTGAAGCTTTCTTT. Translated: CASSLEAGRNTEAFF.